One TCR beta chain is described in this entry. Its antigen is unidentified. This record belongs to a study of OX40 agonist ivuxolimab in advanced cancers. Across the study: A diagnosis of hepatocellular carcinoma, melanoma, renal cell or head and neck cancer was present in dose-escalation patients. People who had prior anti-PD-1, anti-PD-L1 or anti-CTLA-4 therapy could take part, and 35% to 50% had some.

This CDR3 is 15 amino acids long. CDR1 is SGDLS and CDR2 is YYNGEE in the germline V gene. Losses at the gene ends were 2 bases for V and 1 base for J; bases not matched to a gene: 4. Broader study findings: On average, CD8+ T cells showed a greater number of expanded clones than CD4+. Partial responders treated at 0.1-3.0 mg/kg exhibited clonal expansion among the lowest measured.

TCRdb keeps only in-frame clones here, not all; method: immunoSEQ multiplex PCR. The data hold tens of thousands of clones, with more than 85% observed a single time. This chain connects TRBV9 to TRBJ2-5; 8 bases are a match to TRBD2. The material sequenced was CD4+ or CD8+ T cells sorted from blood, taken in a trial of the OX40 agonist ivuxolimab. The TCR sequence derives from an adult with an advanced solid tumor such as melanoma, head and neck, liver or kidney cancer. This chain's CDR3 is CASSVAGGPQETQYF. CDR3 in DNA: TGTGCCAGCAGCGTCGCGGGGGGCCCCCAAGAGACCCAGTACTTC.